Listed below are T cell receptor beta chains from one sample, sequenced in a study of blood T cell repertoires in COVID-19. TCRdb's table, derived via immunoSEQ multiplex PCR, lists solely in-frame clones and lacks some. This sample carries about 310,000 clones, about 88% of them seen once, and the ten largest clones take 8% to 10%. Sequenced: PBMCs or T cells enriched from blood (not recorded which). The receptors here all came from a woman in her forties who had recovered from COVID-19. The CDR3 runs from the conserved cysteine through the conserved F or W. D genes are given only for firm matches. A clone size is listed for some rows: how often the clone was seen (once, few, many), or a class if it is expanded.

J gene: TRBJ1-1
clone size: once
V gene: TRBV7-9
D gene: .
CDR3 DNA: TGTGCCAGCAGCTGGAGCCCGGAGGGTGAAGCTTTCTTT
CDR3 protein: CASSWSPEGEAFF

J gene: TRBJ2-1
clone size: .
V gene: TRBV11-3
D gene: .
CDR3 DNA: TGTGCCAGCAGCGCGGGTGGGAACTACAATGAGCAGTTCTTC
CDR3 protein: CASSAGGNYNEQFF

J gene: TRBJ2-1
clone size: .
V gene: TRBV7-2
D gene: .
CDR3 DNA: TGTGCCAGCAGCGTTCCCCTCGGGGGCTCCTACAATGAGCAGTTCTTC
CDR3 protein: CASSVPLGGSYNEQFF

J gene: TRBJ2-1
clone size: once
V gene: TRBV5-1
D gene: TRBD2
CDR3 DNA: TGCGCCAGCAGCTTGAAGGCCGGGACTAGCGGGAGGGACGGTGAGCAGTTCTTC
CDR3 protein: CASSLKAGTSGRDGEQFF

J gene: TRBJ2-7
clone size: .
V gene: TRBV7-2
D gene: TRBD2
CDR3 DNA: TGTGCCAGCAGCTTAGCGCGGGGCGGGAGGGCCCAATTGTTCTACGAGCAGTACTTC
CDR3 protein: CASSLARGGRAQLFYEQYF

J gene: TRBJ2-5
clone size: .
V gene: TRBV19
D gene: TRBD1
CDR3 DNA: TGTGCCAGTAGTAAGACAGGGAGCTACCCAGAGACCCAGTACTTC
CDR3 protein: CASSKTGSYPETQYF

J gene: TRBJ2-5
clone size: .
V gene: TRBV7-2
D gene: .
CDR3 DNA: TGTGCCAGCAGCTTAGAGGGGTTTTACCAAGAGACCCAGTACTTC
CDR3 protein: CASSLEGFYQETQYF

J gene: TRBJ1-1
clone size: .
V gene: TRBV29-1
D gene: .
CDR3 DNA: TGCAGCGCCCGGGACTTCAAAGGGAGCACTGAAGCTTTCTTT
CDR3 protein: CSARDFKGSTEAFF

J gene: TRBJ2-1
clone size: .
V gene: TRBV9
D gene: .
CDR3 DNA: TGTGCCAGCAGCCCAGAAGAAAATGAGCAGTTCTTC
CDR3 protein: CASSPEENEQFF

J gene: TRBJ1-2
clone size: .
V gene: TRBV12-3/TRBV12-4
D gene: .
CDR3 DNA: TGTGCCAGCAGTCAAACAGGGCTAGATGGCTACACCTTC
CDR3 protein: CASSQTGLDGYTF

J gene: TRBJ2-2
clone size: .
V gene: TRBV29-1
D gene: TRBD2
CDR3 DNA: TGCAGCGCCCGACTAGCGGGAGATCACACCGGGGAGCTGTTTTTT
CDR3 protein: CSARLAGDHTGELFF

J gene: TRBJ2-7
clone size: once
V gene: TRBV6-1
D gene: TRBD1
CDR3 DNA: TGTGCCAGCAGTGAGGACAGGGAGGACTACGAGCAGTACTTC
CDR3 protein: CASSEDREDYEQYF

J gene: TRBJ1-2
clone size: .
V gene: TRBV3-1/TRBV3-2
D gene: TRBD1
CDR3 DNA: TGTGCCAGCAGCCAAGTTACAGGGGAAGGCTACACCTTC
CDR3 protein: CASSQVTGEGYTF

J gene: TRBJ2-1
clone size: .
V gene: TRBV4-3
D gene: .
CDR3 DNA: TGCGCCAGCAGCCAAGATCTAAGCAGGAACAATGAGCAGTTCTTC
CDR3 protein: CASSQDLSRNNEQFF

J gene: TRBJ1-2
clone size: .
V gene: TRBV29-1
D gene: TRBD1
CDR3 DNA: TGCAGCGTTGACAGGGGGCTGATGGGAATCTATGGCTACACCTTC
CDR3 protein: CSVDRGLMGIYGYTF

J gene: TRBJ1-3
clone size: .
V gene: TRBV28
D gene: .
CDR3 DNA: TGTGCCAGCAGTTTACCAGGCGGGTCCTCTGGAAACACCATATATTTT
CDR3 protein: CASSLPGGSSGNTIYF

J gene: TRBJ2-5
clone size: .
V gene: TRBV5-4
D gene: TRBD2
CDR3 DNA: TGTGCCAGCAGCTTGGGGGGAGGTAGCGGGAGAGAGACCCAGTACTTC
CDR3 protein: CASSLGGGSGRETQYF

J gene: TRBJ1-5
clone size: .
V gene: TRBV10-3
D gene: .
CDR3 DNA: TGTGCCATCAGTCCTTCAGGGGGCAATCAGCCCCAGCATTTT
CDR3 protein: CAISPSGGNQPQHF

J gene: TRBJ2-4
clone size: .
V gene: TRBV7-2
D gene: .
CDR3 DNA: TGTGCCAGCAGCCTAGACAGAAGCGGGTTCAAAAACATTCAGTACTTC
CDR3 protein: CASSLDRSGFKNIQYF

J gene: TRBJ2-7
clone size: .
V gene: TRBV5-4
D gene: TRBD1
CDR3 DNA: TGTGCCAGCAGCAGCACTCCGGGACAGGCCTACGAGCAGTACTTC
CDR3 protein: CASSSTPGQAYEQYF

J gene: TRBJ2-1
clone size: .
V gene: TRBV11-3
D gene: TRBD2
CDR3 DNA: TGTGCCAGCAGCTTGACTAGCGGGAGGGCCGCTGGTAATGAGCAGTTCTTC
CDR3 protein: CASSLTSGRAAGNEQFF

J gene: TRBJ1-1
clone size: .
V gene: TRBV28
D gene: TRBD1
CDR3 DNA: TGTGCCAGCAGTTATACAGGGGGGGTGAACACTGAAGCTTTCTTT
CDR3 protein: CASSYTGGVNTEAFF

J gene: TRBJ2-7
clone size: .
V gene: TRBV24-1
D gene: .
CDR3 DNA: TGTGCCACCAGTGACCCACGGGGAGGTTACGAGCAGTACTTC
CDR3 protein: CATSDPRGGYEQYF

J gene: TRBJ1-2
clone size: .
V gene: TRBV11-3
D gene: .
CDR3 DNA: TGTGCCAGCAGCCCCGCCGGGGATCGAGGCTACACCTTC
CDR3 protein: CASSPAGDRGYTF

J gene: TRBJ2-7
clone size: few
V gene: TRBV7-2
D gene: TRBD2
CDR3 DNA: TGTGCCAGCAGCTTGCGGACTAGCGGGGGGTGGGAGCAGTACTTC
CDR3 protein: CASSLRTSGGWEQYF

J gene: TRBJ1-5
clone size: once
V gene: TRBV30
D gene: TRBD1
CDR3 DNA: TGTGCCTGGAGTTCGACAGGGTGGAATCAGCCCCAGCATTTT
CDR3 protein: CAWSSTGWNQPQHF

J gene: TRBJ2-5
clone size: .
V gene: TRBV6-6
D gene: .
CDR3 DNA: TGTGCCAGCAGTTACGATCTCAGAATAGCCCAAGAGACCCAGTACTTC
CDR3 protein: CASSYDLRIAQETQYF

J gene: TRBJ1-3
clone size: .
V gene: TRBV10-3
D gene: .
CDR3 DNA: TGTGCCGTATCAACAGGGATAGGAAACACCATATATTTT
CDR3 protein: CAVSTGIGNTIYF

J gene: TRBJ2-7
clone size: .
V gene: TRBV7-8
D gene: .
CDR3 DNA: TGTGCCAGCAGCTATGGCCCTGCGGTCTCCTACGAGCAGTACTTC
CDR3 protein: CASSYGPAVSYEQYF

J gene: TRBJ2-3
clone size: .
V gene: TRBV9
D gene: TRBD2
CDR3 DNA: TGTGCCAGCAGCGCCAGACTAGCGCGCACAGATACGCAGTATTTT
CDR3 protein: CASSARLARTDTQYF

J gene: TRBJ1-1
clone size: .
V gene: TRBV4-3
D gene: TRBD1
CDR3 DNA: TGCGCCAGCAGCCTAGACAGGGGTGGTTTTGACACTGAAGCTTTCTTT
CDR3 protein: CASSLDRGGFDTEAFF

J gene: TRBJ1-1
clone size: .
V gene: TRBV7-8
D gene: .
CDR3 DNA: TGTGCCAGCAGCAGCAGGGTGCCCACTGAAGCTTTCTTT
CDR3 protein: CASSSRVPTEAFF

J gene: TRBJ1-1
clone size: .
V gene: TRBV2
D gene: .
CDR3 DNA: TGTGCCAGCAGTGTGGCAGGGGCAACTGGAGCTTTCTTT
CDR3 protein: CASSVAGATGAFF

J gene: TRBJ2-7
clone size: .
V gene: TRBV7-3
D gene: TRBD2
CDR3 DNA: TGTGCCAGCAGCACTAGCGGGGGGACCTCCTACGAGCAGTACTTC
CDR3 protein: CASSTSGGTSYEQYF

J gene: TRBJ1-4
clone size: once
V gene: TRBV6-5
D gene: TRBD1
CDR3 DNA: TGTGCCAGCAGTAACCAGGGGGTGTTTATCGAAAAACTGTTTTTT
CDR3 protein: CASSNQGVFIEKLFF

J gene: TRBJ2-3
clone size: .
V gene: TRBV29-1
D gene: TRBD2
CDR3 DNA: TGCAGCGTTGTGGAGGCGGGAGGGTACTTGGATACGCAGTATTTT
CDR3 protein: CSVVEAGGYLDTQYF

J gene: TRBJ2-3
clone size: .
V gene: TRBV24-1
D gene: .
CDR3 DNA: TGTGCCACCAGTGATAAGGAGGGGTTCACAGATACGCAGTATTTT
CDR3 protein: CATSDKEGFTDTQYF

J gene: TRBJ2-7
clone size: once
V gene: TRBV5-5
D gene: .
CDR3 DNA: TGTGCCAGCAGCTTGGCGCAGGGGAAGCTGTACGAGCAGTACTTC
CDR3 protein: CASSLAQGKLYEQYF

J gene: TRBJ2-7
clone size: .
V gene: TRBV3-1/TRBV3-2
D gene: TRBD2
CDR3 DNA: TGTGCCAGCAGCCAAGAGTTTGTCAGACTAGCGGACTCCTACGAGCAGTACTTC
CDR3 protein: CASSQEFVRLADSYEQYF

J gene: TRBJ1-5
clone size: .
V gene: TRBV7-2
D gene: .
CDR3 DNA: TGTGCCAGCAGCTCCAATAGCAATCAGCCCCAGCATTTT
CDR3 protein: CASSSNSNQPQHF

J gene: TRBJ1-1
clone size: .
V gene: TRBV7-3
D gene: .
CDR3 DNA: TGTGCCAGCAGCTTAACGGACAGGAACACTGAAGCTTTCTTT
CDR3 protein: CASSLTDRNTEAFF

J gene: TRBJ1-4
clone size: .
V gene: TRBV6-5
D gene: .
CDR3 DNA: TGTGCCAGCAAATTTAAATCAACTAATGAAAAACTGTTTTTT
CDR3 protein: CASKFKSTNEKLFF

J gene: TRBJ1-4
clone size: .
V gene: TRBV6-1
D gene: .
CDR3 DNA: TGTGCCAGCAGTGACACGGAGGGTGTTCTGGAAAAACTGTTTTTT
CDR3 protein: CASSDTEGVLEKLFF

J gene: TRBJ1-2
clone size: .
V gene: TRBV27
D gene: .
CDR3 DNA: TGTGCCAGCAGTTTAAGCGGGACGGACAATCTTGTATATGGCTACACCTTC
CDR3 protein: CASSLSGTDNLVYGYTF

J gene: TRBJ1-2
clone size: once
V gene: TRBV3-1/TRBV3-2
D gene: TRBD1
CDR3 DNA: TGTGCCAGCAGCCGAGGGACAGGGTTCAACTATGGCTACACCTTC
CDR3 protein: CASSRGTGFNYGYTF

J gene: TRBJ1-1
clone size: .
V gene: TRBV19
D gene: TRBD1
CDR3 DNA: TGTGCCAGTATTAGGACACAGGGGGCACCCGAAGCTTTCTTT
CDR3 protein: CASIRTQGAPEAFF

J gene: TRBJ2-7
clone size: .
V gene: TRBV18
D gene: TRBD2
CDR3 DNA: TGTGCCAGCTCACCAGAGCTAGCGGGGATCTACGAGCAGTACTTC
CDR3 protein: CASSPELAGIYEQYF

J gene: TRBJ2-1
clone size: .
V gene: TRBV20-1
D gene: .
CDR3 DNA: TGCAGTGCTAGTCTTGTAACTTACAATGAGCAGTTCTTC
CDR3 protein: CSASLVTYNEQFF

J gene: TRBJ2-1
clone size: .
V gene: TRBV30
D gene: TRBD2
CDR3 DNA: TGTGCCTGGACCGCCCGCCTAGCGGGAGTGAATGAGCAGTTCTTC
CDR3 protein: CAWTARLAGVNEQFF

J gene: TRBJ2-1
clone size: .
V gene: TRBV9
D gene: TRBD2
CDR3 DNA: TGTGCCAGCAGCGTCCCTATAGCGGGGGGGCCGTTCAATGAGCAGTTCTTC
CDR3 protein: CASSVPIAGGPFNEQFF

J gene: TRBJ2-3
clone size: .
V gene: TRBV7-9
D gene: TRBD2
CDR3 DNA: TGTGCCAGCAGCCCACTTAGCGGGGGCAACACAGATACGCAGTATTTT
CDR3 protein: CASSPLSGGNTDTQYF

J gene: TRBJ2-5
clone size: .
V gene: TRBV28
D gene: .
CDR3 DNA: TGTGCCAGCAGACGACAGGTACAAGAGACCCAGTACTTC
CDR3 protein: CASRRQVQETQYF

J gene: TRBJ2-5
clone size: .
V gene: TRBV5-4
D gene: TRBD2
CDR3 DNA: TGTGCCAGCAGCTTGGATAGCGGGAGGGCCCGAGAGACCCAGTACTTC
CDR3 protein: CASSLDSGRARETQYF

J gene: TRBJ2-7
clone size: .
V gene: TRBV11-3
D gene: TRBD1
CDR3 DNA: TGTGCCAGCAGCCCCCGGACAGGGGGTGGCTACGAGCAGTACTTC
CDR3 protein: CASSPRTGGGYEQYF